This entry concerns a single T cell receptor (beta chain). The sample comes from a study of T cells expressing NK-cell markers. With the 5' RACE reads reprocessed, TCRdb shows one record per CDR3 protein and no DNA. The sample totals fewer than 300,000 distinct CDR3 sequences. The specimen was blood T cells: a sorted CD56 or NKG2C T cell subset, CD4+ or CD8+ T cells, or bulk PBMC T cells (not recorded which). This clonotype originated in a woman between 18 and 70 years old in good health.

This CDR3 is CASSYRLAGTKETQYF. The V gene is TRBV6-5, the J gene TRBJ2-5; there is no DNA to check the TCRdb D call of TRBD2. The CDR3 length is 16 residues. CDR1 MNHEY and CDR2 SVGAGI come from the germline V gene.